This T cell receptor (beta chain) is drawn from a study of vaccination effects on CD4 cells after COVID-19. Peptide-pool stimulation followed by sequencing identified expanded antigen-specific CD4+ clonotypes in the ViraFEST assay. Following a roughly 9-day culture, CD4+ T cells were purified. Negative nucleocapsid antibody tests before and after vaccination confirmed no previous SARS-CoV-2 infection. Wells each received some 2.2 million PBMC, cultured with approximately 10 IU/ml IL-2 and 10 ug/ml peptides. The length of the CDR3 is 13 residues. Germline lookup yields CDR1 MNHNS and CDR2 SASEGT. Trimming pared 6 bases from V and 16 bases from J, leaving 19 bases between. General study points: At late timepoints after vaccination, vaccine- and infection-induced clones shrank markedly.

Generated by immunoSEQ multiplex PCR, the TCRdb table keeps only in-frame clones and is missing some. The sample lists around 41,000 clones, about 80% occurring once. With respect to this clone: No antigen is known for it.

The V and J genes are TRBV6-1 and TRBJ1-6, with D possibly TRBD1 on 5 matching bases. Source: CD4+ T cells from PBMCs cultured with SARS-CoV-2 spike peptides, taken before COVID-19 vaccination. This TCR was sampled from a human donor who received a COVID-19 vaccine. The CDR3 sequence: CASREHGGKDLHF. CDR3 nucleotides: TGTGCCAGCAGGGAACACGGGGGGAAGGATCTCCACTTT.